This T cell receptor beta chain was sequenced for a study of T cells after yellow fever vaccination. Study conclusions and caveats: Post-booster repertoires again held most primary-vaccination clones (about 95% CD4, roughly 90% CD8). The appearance of a small share of clonotypes in both CD4 and CD8 compartments was observed.

Concerning this clonotype: Its target is not known.

UMIs and a universal primer site were added when TCR cDNA was made by 5'RACE template switching. One entry per CDR3 protein, called by TCRdb with MiXCR from the 5' RACE reads. This sample has approximately 450,000 distinct CDR3 sequences, with around a sixth found just once. This CDR3 is built from 16 residues. Germline V lookup: CDR1 MNHNY, CDR2 SVGAGI (reference sequence). V lost 6 bases to trimming and J lost 0 bases, with 14 bases between them. The gene calls are TRBV6-6 and TRBJ2-2; D is ambiguous. This sequence was found in a man in his late teens or twenties who received the YFV17D yellow fever vaccine. Source: PBMCs, taken before the yellow fever booster vaccination. The CDR3 DNA is TGTGCCAGCAGCCCTGACTTGGCGGCGAACACCGGGGAGCTGTTTTTT. This codes for CASSPDLAANTGELFF.